A single TCR beta chain is shown here with its context. The record originates from a study of blood T cell repertoires in COVID-19. Background on the study: Some COVID-19 samples were acute and others convalescent; all came from the United States, Italy and Spain. PBMCs, B-cell-depleted T cells, or T cells were the source of the cDNA or gDNA that made up the material.

Per the authors' pipeline: Reference gene primer amplification gave nucleated cell count estimates. Repertoires were generated with immunoSEQ multiplex PCR, while TCRdb's copy carries only in-frame clones and drops some. V, J and clone size derive from that table, while D and trimming were established from the DNA sequence. The sample lists some 100,000 clones, 65% to 80% occurring once. Germline V gene lookup returns CDR1 MNHEY and CDR2 SVGAGI. The V and J ends lost 5 bases and 2 bases respectively, with 13 bases between them. This CDR3 has 14 amino acids. Sequencing was done on a sample of peripheral blood. The chain is built from TRBV6-5 and TRBJ2-7, with TRBD1 as a possible D gene (6 bases). The TCR comes from a man aged 50 to 60 with acute or convalescent COVID-19. CDR3 in DNA: TGTGCCAGCAGTACGCGGACAGCCCCCTACGAGCAGTACTTC. This codes for CASSTRTAPYEQYF.